This T cell receptor beta chain was found in a study of OX40 agonist ivuxolimab in advanced cancers. The overall study: Patients took ivuxolimab, an agonistic anti-OX40 (CD134) antibody. Findings and limits, study-wide: Specificity for antigen went undetermined in the expanded peripheral T cells.

Germline-derived CDR1 and CDR2 are SNHLY and FYNNEI. With V trimmed by 6 bases and J by 5 bases, 6 bases remained unmatched. This CDR3 comprises 15 residues. Sequenced by immunoSEQ multiplex PCR; TCRdb stores in-frame clones only, minus some. This table has roughly 120,000 clones, less than 95% appearing once. Points on this clone: Its specificity is unknown.

The V call is TRBV2, the J call TRBJ1-4, with TRBD1 matching 10 bases. Source: CD4+ or CD8+ T cells sorted from blood, taken in a trial of the OX40 agonist ivuxolimab. The origin of this receptor is an adult with an advanced solid tumor such as melanoma, head and neck, liver or kidney cancer. CDR3 nucleotides: TGTGCCAGCAGAGGACAGGGGGTAGGGAATGAAAAACTGTTTTTT. Protein: CASRGQGVGNEKLFF.